These T cell receptor beta chains were read from a single sample in a study of Ad26.COV2.S vaccination and SARS-CoV-2 variants. Profiling relied on immunoSEQ multiplex PCR, and the TCRdb table lists in-frame clones only, not all of them. The sample holds about 400,000 clones; around four fifths are singletons and the top ten take nearly 7.5%. The sequencing used peripheral blood, collected in a trial of Ad26.COV2.S vaccine versus placebo. The receptors come from a person aged 18-65 years who received the Ad26.COV2.S COVID-19 vaccine or a placebo. The CDR3 runs from the conserved cysteine through the conserved F or W. A D gene is named only where the DNA matches it firmly. Clone size appears in some rows only: once, few, many, or a class for an expanded clone.

clone_size: .; j_call: TRBJ2-1; d_call: .; v_call: TRBV4-2; cdr3_aa: CASSQDLGGQFF; cdr3_nt: TGTGCCAGCAGCCAAGATCTGGGGGGGCAGTTCTTC
clone_size: .; j_call: TRBJ1-1; d_call: .; v_call: TRBV12-1; cdr3_aa: CASSFEGRGGGLNTEAFF; cdr3_nt: TGTGCCAGCAGCTTTGAGGGACGGGGAGGTGGGCTGAACACTGAAGCTTTCTTT
clone_size: .; j_call: TRBJ2-7; d_call: .; v_call: TRBV21-1; cdr3_aa: CASSKGRTYEQYF; cdr3_nt: TGTGCCAGCAGCAAAGGACGGACCTACGAGCAGTACTTC
clone_size: .; j_call: TRBJ1-1; d_call: .; v_call: TRBV20-1; cdr3_aa: CSASRQGAPAFF; cdr3_nt: TGCAGTGCTAGTAGACAAGGGGCTCCCGCTTTCTTT
clone_size: few; j_call: TRBJ2-1; d_call: TRBD2; v_call: TRBV18; cdr3_aa: CASSLGLASGFEQFF; cdr3_nt: TGTGCCAGCTCACTCGGACTAGCGAGCGGCTTTGAGCAGTTCTTC
clone_size: .; j_call: TRBJ2-7; d_call: TRBD2; v_call: TRBV19; cdr3_aa: CATQRTSGIYEQYF; cdr3_nt: TGTGCCACCCAGCGGACTAGCGGGATATACGAGCAGTACTTC
clone_size: .; j_call: TRBJ2-3; d_call: TRBD1; v_call: TRBV7-6; cdr3_aa: CASGGQGAGTDTQYF; cdr3_nt: TGTGCCAGCGGGGGACAGGGGGCCGGCACAGATACGCAGTATTTT
clone_size: .; j_call: TRBJ2-7; d_call: .; v_call: TRBV18; cdr3_aa: CASSPLTREEQYF; cdr3_nt: TGTGCCAGCTCACCACTGACGAGGGAAGAGCAGTACTTC
clone_size: .; j_call: TRBJ1-2; d_call: .; v_call: TRBV7-9; cdr3_aa: CASIGQTTNYGYTF; cdr3_nt: TGTGCCAGCATAGGACAGACGACTAACTATGGCTACACCTTC
clone_size: .; j_call: TRBJ1-2; d_call: TRBD1; v_call: TRBV5-4; cdr3_aa: CASSFNRGYGYTF; cdr3_nt: TGTGCCAGCAGCTTCAACAGGGGCTATGGCTACACCTTC
clone_size: .; j_call: TRBJ2-1; d_call: TRBD2; v_call: TRBV3-1/TRBV3-2; cdr3_aa: CASSQRLAGGPYNEQFF; cdr3_nt: TGTGCCAGCAGCCAAAGACTAGCGGGAGGGCCCTACAATGAGCAGTTCTTC
clone_size: .; j_call: TRBJ2-7; d_call: TRBD2; v_call: TRBV10-2; cdr3_aa: CASSESMGLAGFEQYF; cdr3_nt: TGCGCCAGCAGTGAGTCGATGGGACTAGCGGGATTCGAGCAGTACTTC
clone_size: .; j_call: TRBJ1-1; d_call: .; v_call: TRBV3-1/TRBV3-2; cdr3_aa: CASSHSRGYTEAFF; cdr3_nt: TGTGCCAGCAGCCATAGCAGGGGATATACTGAAGCTTTCTTT
clone_size: .; j_call: TRBJ1-1; d_call: .; v_call: TRBV7-2; cdr3_aa: CASSLEGLRAFF; cdr3_nt: TGTGCCAGCAGCTTAGAAGGTTTAAGAGCTTTCTTT
clone_size: .; j_call: TRBJ1-1; d_call: .; v_call: TRBV14; cdr3_aa: CASSPYAGLYSEAFF; cdr3_nt: TGTGCCAGCAGCCCCTATGCAGGGTTATATTCTGAAGCTTTCTTT
clone_size: .; j_call: TRBJ2-7; d_call: .; v_call: TRBV5-1; cdr3_aa: CASSSWTVSWEQYF; cdr3_nt: TGCGCCAGCAGCTCCTGGACGGTGTCCTGGGAGCAGTACTTC
clone_size: once; j_call: TRBJ2-7; d_call: TRBD1; v_call: TRBV11-3; cdr3_aa: CASSAGTALDGQYF; cdr3_nt: TGTGCCAGCAGCGCCGGGACAGCCCTGGACGGGCAGTACTTC
clone_size: .; j_call: TRBJ1-2; d_call: .; v_call: TRBV6-5; cdr3_aa: CASSYSSTTYGYTF; cdr3_nt: TGTGCCAGCAGTTACTCCTCCACCACCTATGGCTACACCTTC
clone_size: .; j_call: TRBJ1-6; d_call: .; v_call: TRBV6-5; cdr3_aa: CASSSEGAGYSPLHF; cdr3_nt: TGTGCCAGCAGTTCCGAGGGCGCGGGGTACTCACCCCTCCACTTT
clone_size: .; j_call: TRBJ1-4; d_call: .; v_call: TRBV19; cdr3_aa: CASSPVFQGKLFF; cdr3_nt: TGTGCCAGTAGTCCTGTTTTTCAGGGGAAACTGTTTTTT
clone_size: .; j_call: TRBJ2-1; d_call: .; v_call: TRBV11-3; cdr3_aa: CASSWRQDEQFF; cdr3_nt: TGTGCCAGCAGCTGGCGTCAGGATGAGCAGTTCTTC
clone_size: few; j_call: TRBJ2-7; d_call: .; v_call: TRBV3-1/TRBV3-2; cdr3_aa: CASSPFAGSSYEQYF; cdr3_nt: TGTGCCAGCAGCCCCTTCGCCGGGAGTTCCTACGAGCAGTACTTC
clone_size: .; j_call: TRBJ2-7; d_call: TRBD2; v_call: TRBV18; cdr3_aa: CASSRSGSADEQYF; cdr3_nt: TGTGCCAGCTCAAGGAGCGGGAGTGCAGACGAGCAGTACTTC
clone_size: .; j_call: TRBJ1-1; d_call: .; v_call: TRBV11-2; cdr3_aa: CASSFLRSNEAFF; cdr3_nt: TGTGCCAGCAGCTTTCTACGGTCGAATGAAGCTTTCTTT
clone_size: .; j_call: TRBJ2-5; d_call: TRBD1; v_call: TRBV5-4; cdr3_aa: CASSLDRGLRETQYF; cdr3_nt: TGTGCCAGCAGCTTGGACAGGGGGCTCCGGGAGACCCAGTACTTC
clone_size: .; j_call: TRBJ1-2; d_call: .; v_call: TRBV6-4; cdr3_aa: CASSAPRDPGYTF; cdr3_nt: TGTGCCAGCAGTGCGCCCCGGGACCCGGGCTACACCTTC
clone_size: .; j_call: TRBJ2-3; d_call: TRBD1; v_call: TRBV5-4; cdr3_aa: CASSSRQGSDTQYF; cdr3_nt: TGTGCCAGCAGCTCGCGACAGGGCTCAGATACGCAGTATTTT
clone_size: .; j_call: TRBJ2-7; d_call: .; v_call: TRBV7-8; cdr3_aa: CASSLVHHDGTQQYF; cdr3_nt: TGTGCCAGCAGCTTAGTTCACCATGACGGGACTCAGCAGTACTTC
clone_size: .; j_call: TRBJ2-5; d_call: TRBD2; v_call: TRBV4-2; cdr3_aa: CASSPYSGGNGETQYF; cdr3_nt: TGTGCCAGCAGCCCTTATAGCGGGGGTAACGGGGAGACCCAGTACTTC
clone_size: .; j_call: TRBJ1-4; d_call: .; v_call: TRBV4-2; cdr3_aa: CASSHQNGGKLFF; cdr3_nt: TGTGCCAGCAGCCATCAAAATGGGGGTAAACTGTTTTTT
clone_size: .; j_call: TRBJ2-5; d_call: .; v_call: TRBV7-2; cdr3_aa: CASSHPRETQYF; cdr3_nt: TGTGCCAGCAGCCATCCAAGAGAGACCCAGTACTTC
clone_size: .; j_call: TRBJ1-1; d_call: .; v_call: TRBV5-4; cdr3_aa: CASSLVGAGLNTEAFF; cdr3_nt: TGTGCCAGCAGCTTGGTTGGCGCGGGATTGAACACTGAAGCTTTCTTT
clone_size: .; j_call: TRBJ1-2; d_call: .; v_call: TRBV3-1/TRBV3-2; cdr3_aa: CASSQDWENDYGYTF; cdr3_nt: TGTGCCAGCAGCCAAGATTGGGAGAACGACTATGGCTACACCTTC
clone_size: .; j_call: TRBJ2-3; d_call: .; v_call: TRBV5-1; cdr3_aa: CASSLVLTSGADTQYF; cdr3_nt: TGCGCCAGCAGCTTGGTTCTCACATCGGGGGCAGATACGCAGTATTTT
clone_size: .; j_call: TRBJ1-5; d_call: TRBD1; v_call: TRBV19; cdr3_aa: CASSTSGTGGRQPQHF; cdr3_nt: TGTGCCAGTAGTACTTCCGGGACAGGGGGTAGACAGCCCCAGCATTTT
clone_size: .; j_call: TRBJ1-1; d_call: .; v_call: TRBV5-1; cdr3_aa: CASSWGARWNTEAFF; cdr3_nt: TGCGCCAGCAGCTGGGGGGCTCGGTGGAACACTGAAGCTTTCTTT
clone_size: .; j_call: TRBJ1-1; d_call: .; v_call: TRBV6-2/TRBV6-3; cdr3_aa: CASSYSGRSNTEAFF; cdr3_nt: TGTGCCAGCAGTTACTCCGGTCGGAGCAACACTGAAGCTTTCTTT
clone_size: .; j_call: TRBJ1-2; d_call: .; v_call: TRBV9; cdr3_aa: CASSAQPGRDYGYTF; cdr3_nt: TGTGCCAGCAGCGCGCAACCAGGACGGGACTATGGCTACACCTTC
clone_size: .; j_call: TRBJ2-5; d_call: .; v_call: TRBV7-9; cdr3_aa: CASSWKGAETQYF; cdr3_nt: TGTGCCAGCAGCTGGAAGGGTGCGGAGACCCAGTACTTC
clone_size: once; j_call: TRBJ2-1; d_call: .; v_call: TRBV24-1; cdr3_aa: CATSDYGGNEQFF; cdr3_nt: TGTGCCACCAGTGATTATGGAGGCAATGAGCAGTTCTTC
clone_size: .; j_call: TRBJ1-5; d_call: .; v_call: TRBV4-2; cdr3_aa: CASSQDWSSNQPQHF; cdr3_nt: TGTGCCAGCAGCCAAGACTGGAGTAGCAATCAGCCCCAGCATTTT
clone_size: .; j_call: TRBJ1-2; d_call: .; v_call: TRBV30; cdr3_aa: CAWITRGWGGYTF; cdr3_nt: TGTGCCTGGATCACGAGGGGATGGGGCGGCTACACCTTC
clone_size: .; j_call: TRBJ2-7; d_call: .; v_call: TRBV4-3; cdr3_aa: CASSLARANQPHEQYF; cdr3_nt: TGCGCCAGCAGCCTAGCCCGGGCAAATCAGCCCCACGAGCAGTACTTC
clone_size: .; j_call: TRBJ2-5; d_call: .; v_call: TRBV12-3/TRBV12-4; cdr3_aa: CASSQTEQETQYF; cdr3_nt: TGTGCCAGCAGCCAGACAGAACAAGAGACCCAGTACTTC
clone_size: .; j_call: TRBJ2-7; d_call: TRBD2; v_call: TRBV9; cdr3_aa: CASSRGVEQYF; cdr3_nt: TGTGCCAGCAGCCGGGGGGTCGAGCAGTACTTC
clone_size: .; j_call: TRBJ2-1; d_call: .; v_call: TRBV5-1; cdr3_aa: CASSRERRDGAGNEQFF; cdr3_nt: TGCGCCAGCAGCCGAGAGAGGCGGGACGGTGCCGGCAATGAGCAGTTCTTC
clone_size: .; j_call: TRBJ1-1; d_call: .; v_call: TRBV19; cdr3_aa: CASSLRTMNTEAFF; cdr3_nt: TGTGCCAGTAGTCTCCGGACTATGAACACTGAAGCTTTCTTT
clone_size: few; j_call: TRBJ2-2; d_call: .; v_call: TRBV10-3; cdr3_aa: CAISRQNANTGELFF; cdr3_nt: TGTGCCATCTCCCGGCAGAACGCGAACACCGGGGAGCTGTTTTTT
clone_size: .; j_call: TRBJ2-5; d_call: TRBD2; v_call: TRBV4-2; cdr3_aa: CASSLGLAGASQETQYF; cdr3_nt: TGTGCCAGCAGTCTTGGACTAGCGGGGGCCTCTCAAGAGACCCAGTACTTC
clone_size: .; j_call: TRBJ1-2; d_call: TRBD1; v_call: TRBV6-5; cdr3_aa: CASSRDRGYNYGYTF; cdr3_nt: TGTGCCAGCAGTAGGGACAGGGGGTATAACTATGGCTACACCTTC
clone_size: few; j_call: TRBJ2-1; d_call: TRBD1; v_call: TRBV7-9; cdr3_aa: CASSLVVGQGDEQFF; cdr3_nt: TGTGCCAGCAGCTTAGTAGTGGGACAGGGTGATGAGCAGTTCTTC
clone_size: .; j_call: TRBJ2-7; d_call: .; v_call: TRBV12-5; cdr3_aa: CASGLADNEQYF; cdr3_nt: TGTGCTAGTGGTTTGGCCGATAACGAGCAGTACTTC
clone_size: .; j_call: TRBJ2-7; d_call: TRBD1; v_call: TRBV6-6; cdr3_aa: CASSYLDRAVYEQYF; cdr3_nt: TGTGCCAGCAGTTACTTGGACAGGGCGGTCTACGAGCAGTACTTC
clone_size: .; j_call: TRBJ2-3; d_call: TRBD1; v_call: TRBV2; cdr3_aa: CASNKDRPDTQYF; cdr3_nt: TGTGCCAGCAATAAGGACAGGCCAGATACGCAGTATTTT
clone_size: .; j_call: TRBJ2-7; d_call: .; v_call: TRBV7-2; cdr3_aa: CASSLDSGSYEQYF; cdr3_nt: TGTGCCAGCAGCTTAGACAGTGGTTCCTACGAGCAGTACTTC
clone_size: once; j_call: TRBJ1-4; d_call: .; v_call: TRBV7-2; cdr3_aa: CASSPRGATNEKLFF; cdr3_nt: TGTGCCAGCAGCCCAAGGGGGGCAACTAATGAAAAACTGTTTTTT
clone_size: once; j_call: TRBJ1-6; d_call: .; v_call: TRBV3-1/TRBV3-2; cdr3_aa: CATHFSLPISSPLHF; cdr3_nt: TGTGCCACTCATTTTTCCCTGCCCATCAGTTCACCCCTCCACTTT
clone_size: .; j_call: TRBJ2-3; d_call: .; v_call: TRBV19; cdr3_aa: CASRAQGPATQYF; cdr3_nt: TGTGCCAGTAGGGCTCAAGGACCCGCTACGCAGTATTTT
clone_size: few; j_call: TRBJ1-6; d_call: .; v_call: TRBV7-9; cdr3_aa: CASSPRGGGSPLHF; cdr3_nt: TGTGCCAGCAGCCCCCGCGGGGGAGGGTCACCCCTCCACTTT
clone_size: few; j_call: TRBJ2-1; d_call: TRBD2; v_call: TRBV6-2/TRBV6-3; cdr3_aa: CASSYGTSDFF; cdr3_nt: TGTGCCAGCAGTTACGGGACTAGTGACTTCTTC